These 14 T cell receptor beta chains were all obtained from the same sample, sequenced in a study of cytomegalovirus exposure and HLA in healthy donors. The study ran its PCR with 60 Vbeta and 13 Jbeta primers. The assay was immunoSEQ multiplex PCR, and TCRdb's table has in-frame clones only and misses some. There are fewer than 250,000 clones in the sample; approximately 88% occur only once, and 0.71% lies in the top ten. Sequenced sample: PBMCs. Receptor source: a boy aged 2 to 9 in good health and CMV-seronegative.

V and J are TRBV27 and TRBJ2-7, with TRBD1 as a possible D gene (6 bases). Germline-derived CDR1 and CDR2 are MNHEY and SMNVEV (reference sequence). Trimming removed 0 bases at V and 2 bases at J, with 14 bases between. The CDR3 has 16 amino acids. This CDR3 is CASSLSSGTPTYEQYF. In DNA form, the CDR3 reads TGTGCCAGCAGTTTATCATCCGGGACACCGACCTACGAGCAGTACTTC.

This rearrangement joins TRBV19 to TRBJ1-5; TRBD1 matches at 7 bases. Per the germline V gene, CDR1 is LNHDA and CDR2 is SQIVND (reference sequence). J lost 2 bases, V lost 5 bases, and 6 bases had no gene match. The CDR3 has 15 amino acids. The CDR3 DNA is TGTGCCAGTAGTTGGACCCAGGGGGGCAATCAGCCCCAGCATTTT. This translates into CASSWTQGGNQPQHF.

This clone was observed a handful of times. This chain uses TRBV4-1 with TRBJ2-7, with D perhaps matching TRBD2 (6 bases). V lost 1 base, J lost 2 bases, and 9 bases lay in between. Germline V gene lookup returns CDR1 MGHRA and CDR2 YSYEKL. The CDR3 sequence is 14 residues long. The CDR3 here is CASSQVAGTYEQYF. DNA for the CDR3: TGCGCCAGCAGCCAAGTTGCGGGAACCTACGAGCAGTACTTC.

Points on this clone: Germline and junction disagree at one end, which may indicate a read error. Other DNA sequences in the sample encode the same CDR3. The CDR3 is CASSTWTSGAPGTQYF. The CDR3 nucleotides are TGTGCCAGCAGCACATGGACTAGCGGCGCCCCCGGGACCCAATACTTC. The chain couples TRBV13 to TRBJ2-5, with TRBD2 identical over 10 bases. The CDR3 is 16 residues long. Germline CDR1 is PRHDT and CDR2 is FYEKMQ (reference sequence). Supplemented by reference TRBV13 and TRBJ2-5, the full variable domain reads AAGVIQSPRHLIKEKRETATLKCYPIPRHDTVYWYQQGPGQDPQFLISFYEKMQSDKGSIPDRFSAQQFSDYHSELNMSSLELGDSALYFCASSTWTSGAPGTQYFGPGTRLLVL.

The CDR3 reads CASSVAGGGHYEQYF. The CDR3 DNA reads TGTGCCAGCAGCGTAGCAGGCGGGGGACACTACGAGCAGTACTTC. The genes are TRBV9 and TRBJ2-7; the D gene is possibly TRBD2 (7 bases). The germline V and J ends were trimmed by 0 bases and 3 bases, with 13 bases remaining between them. The CDR3 runs 15 residues. Germline values: CDR1 SGDLS, CDR2 YYNGEE.

The rearrangement links TRBV30 to TRBJ1-1; D gene ambiguous. Germline lookup yields CDR1 GTSNPN and CDR2 SVGIG (reference sequence). The CDR3 extends over 13 amino acids. V was cut by 4 bases and J by 1 base, with 10 bases left in between. CDR3: CAWNLNTNTEAFF. The CDR3 DNA reads TGTGCCTGGAACCTCAACACGAACACTGAAGCTTTCTTT.

V gene TRBV2 combines with J gene TRBJ2-4, with 7 positions matching TRBD2. The V and J ends lost 8 bases and 7 bases, in that order; junction bases with no gene match: 11. This CDR3 spans 14 amino acids. The V gene's germline CDR1 is SNHLY and CDR2 FYNNEI. The CDR3 nucleotides read TGTGCCAGCGTTTGGGCGGTGGGGGGGAACATTCAGTACTTC. Encoded protein: CASVWAVGGNIQYF.

The chain employs TRBV6-6 and TRBJ1-2, with TRBD1 as a possible D gene (6 bases). Germline lookup yields CDR1 MNHNY and CDR2 SVGAGI (reference sequence). This CDR3 is 10 amino acids long. Between the trimmed V and J ends, which lost 11 bases and 8 bases, there was a span of 12 bases. CDR3 nucleotide sequence: TGTGCCGGTAGGACAGAGGGCTACACCTTC. Its translation: CAGRTEGYTF.

The chain links TRBV18 to TRBJ1-2, with D unresolved. From germline, CDR1 is KGHSH and CDR2 LQKENI. The germline V and J ends were trimmed by 0 bases and 6 bases, with 11 bases remaining between them. The CDR3 contains 14 residues. The CDR3 sequence is CASSPPSGGNGYTF. Here the CDR3 DNA reads TGTGCCAGCTCACCACCGTCCGGTGGTAATGGCTACACCTTC. Full variable domain (missing parts from reference TRBV18 and TRBJ1-2): NAGVMQNPRHLVRRRGQEARLRCSPMKGHSHVYWYRQLPEEGLKFMVYLQKENIIDESGMPKERFSAEFPKEGPSILRIQQVVRGDSAAYFCASSPPSGGNGYTFGSGTRLTVV.

The chain combines TRBV7-9 with TRBJ2-1; tentatively, D is TRBD1 (5 bases). V gave up 5 bases and J gave up 13 bases, with 21 bases separating them. The germline V gene has CDR1 SEHNR and CDR2 FQNEAQ (reference sequence). This CDR3 contains 14 residues. The CDR3 protein is CASSPYDRDRSQFF. CDR3 coding DNA: TGTGCCAGCAGCCCATACGACAGAGATCGCAGTCAGTTCTTC.

This CDR3 is CSVELAGGPYNEQFF. The CDR3 coding sequence is TGCAGCGTGGAACTAGCGGGAGGGCCCTACAATGAGCAGTTCTTC. This sequence joins TRBV29-1 and TRBJ2-1, with TRBD2 matching over 13 bases. CDR1 is SQVTM, CDR2 ANQGSEA, per germline. The CDR3 length is 15 residues. J gave up 2 bases and V 6 bases, and 4 bases lay outside the gene matches.

This chain links TRBV15 with TRBJ1-2, with 8 nucleotides matching TRBD1. CDR1 is LNHNV, CDR2 YYDKDF, per germline (reference sequence). Unmatched junction bases numbered 4, after V lost 3 bases and J lost 7 bases. This CDR3 region has 13 residues. The CDR3 protein is CATSSYRGAGYTF. The CDR3, as DNA: TGTGCCACCAGCAGTTACAGGGGGGCTGGCTACACCTTC.

CDR3: CASSKDKADGYTF. DNA of the CDR3: TGTGCCAGCAGCAAGGACAAGGCCGACGGCTACACCTTC. This chain joins TRBV21-1 and TRBJ1-2; the table's D gene call, TRBD1, was not cross checked with the DNA. TRBV21-1 is a listed pseudogene. The CDR3 consists of 13 residues.

This clone was found once. The junction and the germline gene differ at one end; a read error may be behind it. The V and J genes are TRBV7-9 and TRBJ2-1; no clear D. The V gene's germline CDR1 is SEHNR and CDR2 FQNEAQ (reference sequence). This CDR3 comprises 12 residues. The CDR3 region is CSSSLVTAEQFF. The CDR3 nucleotides are TGTTCCAGCAGCTTGGTTACAGCCGAGCAGTTCTTC.